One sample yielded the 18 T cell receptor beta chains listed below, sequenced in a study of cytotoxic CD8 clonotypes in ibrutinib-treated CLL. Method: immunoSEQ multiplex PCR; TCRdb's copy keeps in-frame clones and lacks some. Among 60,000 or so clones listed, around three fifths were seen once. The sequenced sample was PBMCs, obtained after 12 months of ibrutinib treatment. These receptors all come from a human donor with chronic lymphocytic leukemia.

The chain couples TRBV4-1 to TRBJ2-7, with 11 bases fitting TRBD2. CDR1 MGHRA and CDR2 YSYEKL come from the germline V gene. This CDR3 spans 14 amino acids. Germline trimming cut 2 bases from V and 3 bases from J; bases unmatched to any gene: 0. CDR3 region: CASSQLAGGYEQYV. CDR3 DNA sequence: TGCGCCAGCAGCCAACTAGCGGGGGGCTACGAGCAGTACGTC.

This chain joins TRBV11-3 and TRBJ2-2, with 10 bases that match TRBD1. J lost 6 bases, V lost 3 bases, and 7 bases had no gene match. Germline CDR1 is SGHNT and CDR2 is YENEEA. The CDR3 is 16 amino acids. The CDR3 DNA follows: TGTGCCAGCAGCTTGGTGTCCGGGACAGGGGCCGGGGAGCTGTTTTTT. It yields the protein CASSLVSGTGAGELFF.

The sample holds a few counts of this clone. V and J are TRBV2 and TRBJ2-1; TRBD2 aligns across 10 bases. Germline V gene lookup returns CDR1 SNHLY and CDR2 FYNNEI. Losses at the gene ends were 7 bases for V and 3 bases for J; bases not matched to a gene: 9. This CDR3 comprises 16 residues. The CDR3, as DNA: TGTGCCAGCAATAAGCGGGGGGGCGAGTTCTACAATGAGCAGTTCTTC. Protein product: CASNKRGGEFYNEQFF.

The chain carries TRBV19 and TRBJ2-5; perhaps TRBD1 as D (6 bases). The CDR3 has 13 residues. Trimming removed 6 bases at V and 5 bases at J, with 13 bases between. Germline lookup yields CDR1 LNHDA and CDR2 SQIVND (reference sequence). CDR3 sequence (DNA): TGTGCCAGTAGGAACAGGGTCGGGGAGACCCAGTACTTC. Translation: CASRNRVGETQYF.

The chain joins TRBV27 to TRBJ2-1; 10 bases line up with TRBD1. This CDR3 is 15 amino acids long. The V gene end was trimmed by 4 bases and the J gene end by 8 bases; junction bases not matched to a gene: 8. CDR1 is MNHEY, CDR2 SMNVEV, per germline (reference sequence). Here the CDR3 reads CASSSGQGGPYEQFF. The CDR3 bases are TGTGCCAGCAGTTCCGGACAGGGGGGCCCCTATGAGCAGTTCTTC.

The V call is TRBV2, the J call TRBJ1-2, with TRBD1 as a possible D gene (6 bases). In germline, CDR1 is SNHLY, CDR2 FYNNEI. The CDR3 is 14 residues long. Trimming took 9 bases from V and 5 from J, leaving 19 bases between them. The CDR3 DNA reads TGTGCCAGGGGCCAACAGGGAGAGGGGTATGGCTACACCTTC. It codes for CARGQQGEGYGYTF.

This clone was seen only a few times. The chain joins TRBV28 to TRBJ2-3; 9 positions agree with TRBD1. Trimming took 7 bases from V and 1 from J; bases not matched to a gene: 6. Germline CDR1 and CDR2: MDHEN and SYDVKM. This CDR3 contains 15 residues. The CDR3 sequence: CASIQGDRGTDTQYF. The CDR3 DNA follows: TGTGCCAGCATCCAGGGGGACAGGGGCACAGATACGCAGTATTTT.

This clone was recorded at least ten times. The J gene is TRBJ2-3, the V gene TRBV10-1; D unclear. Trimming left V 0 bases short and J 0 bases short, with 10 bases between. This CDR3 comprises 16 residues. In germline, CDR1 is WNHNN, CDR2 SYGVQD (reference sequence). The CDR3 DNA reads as TGCGCCAGCAGTGAGTCGTTCCGTACTAGCACAGATACGCAGTATTTT. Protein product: CASSESFRTSTDTQYF.

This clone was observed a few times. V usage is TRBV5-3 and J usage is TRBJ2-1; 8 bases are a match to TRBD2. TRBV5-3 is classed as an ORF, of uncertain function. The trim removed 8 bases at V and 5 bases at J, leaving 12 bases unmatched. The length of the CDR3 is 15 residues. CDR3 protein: CASADSLAAHNEQFF. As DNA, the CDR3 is TGTGCCAGCGCTGACTCACTAGCGGCCCACAATGAGCAGTTCTTC.

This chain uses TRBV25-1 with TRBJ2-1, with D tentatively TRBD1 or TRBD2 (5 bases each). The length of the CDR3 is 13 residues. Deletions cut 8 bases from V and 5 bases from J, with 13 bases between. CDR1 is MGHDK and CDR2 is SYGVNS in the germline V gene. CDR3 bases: TGTGCCAGCGGGGGACCCCTAAACAATGAGCAGTTCTTC. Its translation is CASGGPLNNEQFF.

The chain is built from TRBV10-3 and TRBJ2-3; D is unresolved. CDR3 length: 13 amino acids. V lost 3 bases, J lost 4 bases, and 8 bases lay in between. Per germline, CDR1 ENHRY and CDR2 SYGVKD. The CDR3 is CAISEPRADTQYF. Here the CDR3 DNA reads TGTGCCATCAGTGAACCCCGGGCAGATACGCAGTATTTT.

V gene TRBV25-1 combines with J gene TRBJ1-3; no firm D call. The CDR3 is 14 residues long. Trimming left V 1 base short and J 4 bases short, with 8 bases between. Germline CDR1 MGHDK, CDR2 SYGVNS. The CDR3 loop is CASSEWAAGNTIYF. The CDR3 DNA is TGTGCCAGCAGTGAATGGGCAGCCGGAAACACCATATATTTT.

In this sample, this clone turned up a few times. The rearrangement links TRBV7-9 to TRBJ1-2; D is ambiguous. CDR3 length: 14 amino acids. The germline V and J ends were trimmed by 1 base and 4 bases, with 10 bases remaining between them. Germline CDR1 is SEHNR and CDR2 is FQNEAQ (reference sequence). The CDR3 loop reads CASSLGTILYGYTF. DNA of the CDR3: TGTGCCAGCAGCTTAGGGACGATTCTCTATGGCTACACCTTC.

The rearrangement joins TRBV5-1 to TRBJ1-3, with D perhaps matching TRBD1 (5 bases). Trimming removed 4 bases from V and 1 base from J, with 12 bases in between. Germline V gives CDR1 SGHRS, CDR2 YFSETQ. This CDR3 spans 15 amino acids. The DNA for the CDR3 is TGCGCCAGCAGCGAATCCGGGGCGTCTGGAAACACCATATATTTT. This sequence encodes CASSESGASGNTIYF.

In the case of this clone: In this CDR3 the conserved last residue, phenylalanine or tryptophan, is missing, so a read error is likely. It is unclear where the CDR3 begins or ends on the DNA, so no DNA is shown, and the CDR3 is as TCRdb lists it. CDR3 amino acids: CSVDFRTERV. The chain recombines TRBV29-1 with TRBJ1-1; the table's D call of TRBD1 was not tested on the DNA. CDR1 is SQVTM and CDR2 is ANQGSEA in the germline V gene. The CDR3 is 10 residues long, ends included.

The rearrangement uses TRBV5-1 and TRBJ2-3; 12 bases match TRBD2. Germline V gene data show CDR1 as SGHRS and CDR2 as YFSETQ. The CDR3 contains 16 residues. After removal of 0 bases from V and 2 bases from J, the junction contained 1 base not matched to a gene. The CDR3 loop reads CASSLGLAGATDTQYF. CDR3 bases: TGCGCCAGCAGCTTGGGACTAGCGGGGGCCACAGATACGCAGTATTTT.

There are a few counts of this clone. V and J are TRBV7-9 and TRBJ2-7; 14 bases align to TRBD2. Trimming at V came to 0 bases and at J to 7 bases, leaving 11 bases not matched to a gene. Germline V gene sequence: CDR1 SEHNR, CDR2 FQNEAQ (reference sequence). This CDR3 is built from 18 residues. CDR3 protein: CASSLAGTSGSRLDEQYF. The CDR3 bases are TGTGCCAGCAGCTTAGCCGGGACTAGCGGGAGTCGTTTGGATGAGCAGTACTTC.

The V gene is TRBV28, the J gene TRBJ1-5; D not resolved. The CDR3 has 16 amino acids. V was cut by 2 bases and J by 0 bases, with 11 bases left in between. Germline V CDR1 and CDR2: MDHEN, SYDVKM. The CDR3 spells CASSLGQANSNQPQHF. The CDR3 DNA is TGTGCCAGCAGTTTAGGGCAGGCTAATAGCAATCAGCCCCAGCATTTT.